This T cell receptor (beta chain) was captured in a study of cytomegalovirus exposure and HLA in healthy donors (dated by TCRdb to 2016 to 2017). For context, the study as a whole: An earlier analysis of roughly 610 of the donors reported around 280 Gb of sequence data and 117 million unique TCR beta sequences obtained from about 200 million T cells. An early release that covered several hundred HLA-typed donors contained about 300 gigabases of sequencing data and tens of millions of unique TCR sequences. Among the approximately 420 genotyped donors, about 83% belonged to the genetic ancestry cluster associated with self-reported Caucasian donors. The study aimed to test whether signatures of past pathogen exposure could be identified by cataloging public T cell receptors. The study used immunosequencing to profile the T cell repertoires of 600 to 850 subjects and linked those repertoires to cytomegalovirus serostatus. A separate validation cohort of approximately 130 different subjects was used in addition to the roughly 700-subject first cohort. To predict cytomegalovirus infection status, the study brought together high-throughput TCR immunosequencing, statistical association of individual TCRs with disease status, and machine learning. In a later analysis, previously published TCR beta repertoires from more than 500 donors were re-analyzed and high-resolution HLA genotyping was added so that TCR occurrence patterns could be studied. Rather than using new phenotypic data, the later analysis identified candidate immune exposures from TCR beta sequences and from how often those sequences occurred across donors. An earlier analysis of fewer than 750 of the donors used high-throughput TCR beta sequencing to judge whether each TCR beta V gene segment behaved as functional or pseudogenic. Donor age, sex, ethnicity and CMV serostatus were compiled alongside the repertoire data. Genome-wide SNP genotypes for about 65% of the 666 donors were used in a later genetic analysis, which treated that subset as a discovery cohort. Every repertoire in the discovery cohort had been generated on one and the same sequencing platform. Class I and class II HLA loci were covered by the typing at four-digit resolution. Typing coverage differed by locus: A, B, C, DRB1 and DQB1 were typed in roughly 629-640 donors, DQA1 in roughly 500, DPA1 in around 610, and DPB1 in roughly 450. Because of strong linkage in the cohort, 4 to 6 DR-DQ haplotypes were treated as single units for association and clustering. Among some 410 genotyped donors of the cohort, an average of about 240,000 unique TCR beta nucleotide sequences were sequenced per donor, about a sixth of them non-productive.

This clone showed up just a few times. Its binding antigen is unknown. No base quality information exists; no much larger clone differs at one position. General findings and caveats noted by the study authors: The 87-base-pair reads could not distinguish some IMGT-functional V segments, including TRBV6-2 and TRBV6-3, so those segments were excluded. The sequencing pipeline was judged likely to have produced a cluster of highly shared sequence variants as a technical artifact. In both the original and validation cohorts, the classifier was reported to diagnose cytomegalovirus status with high specificity and sensitivity. A further reported finding was that TCR beta sequences accurately predicted the HLA-A and HLA-B alleles for most subjects in the first cohort. In an earlier analysis of some 500 of the donors, most TCR beta V segments appeared in productive rearrangements about 90% or about 30% of the time, broadly matching IMGT annotations. A total of about 180 TCR beta chains were listed by the study as associated with cytomegalovirus. In this cohort, only TCR beta chains were sequenced, and detectable features were limited by the absence of alpha or paired-chain data. In a later analysis, HLA-associated TCR beta chains showed more clonal expansion and lower generation probabilities than non-associated chains that were equally common. A few of the identified cytomegalovirus-associated TCR beta chains were confirmed in vitro to be specific for cytomegalovirus antigens. When HLA alleles, especially DR and DQ, strongly co-occurred, attributing TCR associations to individual alleles was difficult. It was suggested by the authors that the approach could potentially be generalized to other disease states and immunological phenotypes. The earlier analysis of a few hundred of the donors excluded around 17 rarely observed V segments, including chromosome 9 orphons, because counts were too low. Linkage disequilibrium might explain the correlated functional status among segregating V segments, but an unknown experimental factor could not be excluded. According to a later analysis, most CMV-associated TCR beta chains appeared to be HLA-restricted, and the HLA associations seemed to be driven largely by CMV exposure. Compared with the approximately 600-donor mean, donors in an Asian-associated ancestry cluster had fewer N-insertions in productive TCRs, according to a later genetic analysis. For the cohort, immune exposure information was limited to CMV serostatus. Sequencing depth was assumed to be roughly uniform across donors in the presence/absence analyses, though that assumption may not hold. A later genetic analysis associated a missense DCLRE1C variant with V-gene and J-gene trimming of TCR beta chains, and an independent cohort replicated the association. In a later analysis, several top co-occurrence clusters were reported to appear linked to parvovirus B19, influenza, CMV and Epstein-Barr virus. Across donors, most TCR sequences were observed very rarely, whereas some public TCRs were present in many individuals. A later analysis found that TCR association rates varied across HLA loci, with DRB1 alleles showing the most associated TCRs and HLA-C alleles the fewest. HLA typing was unavailable for some donors at each locus, so association tests used only the typed subset. At a false discovery rate of 0.05, a later analysis linked 16,951 TCR beta sequences to specific HLA alleles.

Receptors were amplified or captured by the immunoSEQ multiplex PCR assay. A mixture of 60 forward primers for TCR Vbeta segments and 13 reverse primers for TCR Jbeta segments was used in the multiplex PCR. The CDR3 region of rearranged TCR beta genes was amplified from genomic DNA by a multiplex PCR assay. The Illumina HiSeq System was used to sequence the amplified TCR beta libraries as 87-base-pair reads. Concerning the study's data processing: Across the 640 or so repertoires, a later analysis counted some 80 million unique TCR beta chains, around 10 million of which were shared by at least two donors. Raw reads were error-corrected and collapsed into unique sequences by a nearest-neighbor algorithm in which closely related sequences were merged to remove PCR and sequencing errors. Alignment of CDR3 sequences to IMGT reference sequences was used to assign V, D and J gene segments. For a sequence to be retained, a match of at least six nucleotides to both a V gene segment and a J gene segment was required. A rearrangement counted as productive if the CDR3 had no stop codons and remained in frame with V and J, and every other rearrangement counted as non-productive. CDR3 was defined according to IMGT convention as the region running from the second conserved V-encoded cysteine to the conserved J-encoded phenylalanine. The earlier analysis of 500 to 650 of the donors excluded any sequence lacking an unambiguous match to a single V gene segment. An earlier analysis of around 600 of the donors classified V segments as functional when productive rearrangements were above 56.7% and as segregating when the standard deviation between donors was above 5%. A statistical classification framework was developed to diagnose cytomegalovirus status using the catalog of TCR beta chain sequences. V and J gene assignment, in a later analysis, came from comparing TCR nucleotide sequences with IMGT/GENE-DB human TR gene sequences. Using the TCRdist pipeline, a later analysis assigned CDR3 sequences along with most-parsimonious VDJ recombination scenarios. A later analysis defined each TCR beta chain by its CDR3 amino acid sequence plus V-gene family, and excluded reads lacking a unique V-gene family. In a later analysis, 500 to 700 highly shared, low-generation-probability nucleotide sequences were removed to address suspected cross-contamination and a sequencing artifact. In a later analysis, a clonal expansion index was calculated for each public chain from normalized within-repertoire ranks of inferred template counts. In a later analysis, generation probabilities were computed with a VDJ recombination model fitted to out-of-frame rearrangements, and the resulting probabilities were checked against IGoR. Hypergeometric tests were used in a later analysis to score TCR-TCR, TCR-HLA and TCR-CMV co-occurrence, with a repertoire-size bias correction applied to the TCR pairs. In a later analysis, false discovery rates were estimated by permuting HLA or CMV assignments 20 times. In a later analysis, co-occurring TCRs were grouped with DBSCAN, and TCRdist sequence similarity was added when clustering was performed within HLA-allele-positive subsets. Repertoires with fewer than 30,000 or more than 120,000 public chains were left out of co-occurrence clustering, as were about five repertoires with anomalous nucleotide sharing. TCRdb retrieved this table from immuneACCESS and kept in-frame rearrangements only. Not all clones are present; in checked studies, unresolved V genes account for under half, and no reason is known for the remainder. The V and J calls and clone size are taken from that table; D and trimming were inferred from the DNA. For this sample there are some 200,000 clones; about 80% appear just once. Of the sample, about 2.5% falls within the top ten clones.

The cohort consisted of 650 to 850 healthy bone marrow donors. Cohort members were all nominally healthy when sampled, although unrecorded immune exposures were likely present. The donor tested CMV seronegative, placing the donor among the 350 or so seronegative members of the cohort. A peripheral blood sample was collected from each donor, and TCR beta sequencing was performed on peripheral blood mononuclear cells. Genomic DNA was extracted from the blood cell samples with the Qiagen DNeasy Blood Extraction Kit. Reading the germline V gene gives CDR1 MDHEN and CDR2 SYDVKM. For this chain, trimming is 5 bases at the V end and 6 bases at the J end, and the number of junction bases without a gene match is 16. The CDR3 spans 17 residues, from the cysteine through the phenylalanine. Solely the CDR3 DNA is kept, with 51 bases framed from the first base.

The chain is assembled from TRBV28 and TRBJ2-1; 7 junctional bases match TRBD2. The sequence derives from a woman aged 45-59 years in good health and CMV-seronegative. The sequenced material came from PBMCs. CDR3 sequence: CASSLKFPGLGPNEQFF. The nucleotide sequence reads as follows: TGTGCCAGCAGTCTGAAATTCCCCGGACTAGGGCCCAATGAGCAGTTCTTC.